This T cell receptor beta chain was recovered during a study of neurological immune-mediated disorders. Germline CDR1 and CDR2: SQVTM and ANQGSEA. The CDR3 consists of 11 residues. V was clipped by 7 bases and J by 8 bases; unmatched bases: 5. This clonotype has ten or more counts. Its antigen is still unknown. General study points: In HTLV-1-associated myelopathy, TCR clonal expansion was greatest, and in multiple sclerosis it was least, below healthy controls. When grouped phylogenetically, the repertoires of 18 of the 34 multiple sclerosis patients fell together in one related-CDR3 cluster, which is a possible signature.

cDNA was made by 5'RACE with 10-nucleotide random UMIs. TCRdb ran MiXCR on the 5' RACE reads and lists one entry per CDR3 protein. The table shows about 70,000 distinct CDR3 sequences, with over 5% occurring only once. Specimen: PBMCs. The chain has TRBV29-1 and TRBJ1-2, with 9 bases matching TRBD1. The sequence derives from a human donor with multiple sclerosis. The donor label of this sample is uncertain. CDR3 nucleotides: TGCAGCGACGAACAGGGGGCAGGCTACACCTTC. Residues: CSDEQGAGYTF.